Below, 5 T cell receptor beta chains from the same sample are listed, as sequenced in a study of T cell responses to AZD1222 COVID-19 vaccine. Libraries were prepared by immunoSEQ multiplex PCR; TCRdb keeps only in-frame clonotypes and omits some of them. This sample carries about 130,000 clones, about 91% of them seen once, and the ten largest clones take approximately 2%. The material sequenced was peripheral blood, taken on day 0 of AZD1222 vaccination. The receptors originated from an adult in good health.

V and J are TRBV12-5 and TRBJ2-5, with 10 bases fitting TRBD1. CDR1 is LGHNT and CDR2 is FRNRAP in the germline V gene. CDR3 length: 14 residues. Germline trimming cut 5 bases from V and 4 bases from J; bases unmatched to any gene: 4. In nucleotides, the CDR3 is TGTGCTAGTGGTAACTGGGACAGGGGAGAGACCCAGTACTTC. It yields the protein CASGNWDRGETQYF. The full variable domain, completed using reference TRBV12-5 and TRBJ2-5, is DARVTQTPRHKVTEMGQEVTMRCQPILGHNTVFWYRQTMMQGLELLAYFRNRAPLDDSGMPKDRFSAEMPDATLATLKIQPSEPRDSAVYFCASGNWDRGETQYFGPGTRLLVL.

J is TRBJ2-5 and V is TRBV18; TRBD2 is a possible D gene (5 bases). Trimming removed 3 bases from V and 6 bases from J, with 14 bases in between. The CDR3 runs to 14 residues. Germline loops: CDR1 KGHSH, CDR2 LQKENI. The CDR3 sequence: CASSPPGGSKTQYF. The CDR3 nucleotides read TGTGCCAGCTCACCGCCAGGAGGTAGCAAGACCCAGTACTTC.

The chain links TRBV6-2 or TRBV6-3 to TRBJ1-1; D perhaps matches TRBD1 (5 bases). Germline V CDR1 and CDR2: MNHEY, SVGEGT. V was pared by 5 bases and J by 6 bases, with 7 bases between. This CDR3 is 11 amino acids long. In DNA form, the CDR3 reads TGTGCCAGCAGTCAGGGCGCTGAAGCTTTCTTT. It translates to CASSQGAEAFF.

This clone was picked up one time. V usage is TRBV11-3 and J usage is TRBJ1-3; maybe TRBD1 (5 bases). The CDR3 totals 14 residues. Germline assignment: CDR1 SGHNT and CDR2 YENEEA. The CDR3 region is CAPGGLSSGNTIYF. CDR3 DNA sequence: TGTGCACCCGGGGGACTTAGCTCTGGAAACACCATATATTTT.

In its sample, this clone was seen once. The chain joins TRBV7-9 to TRBJ1-2, with TRBD1 as a possible D gene (5 bases). The CDR3 extends over 17 amino acids. Germline lookup yields CDR1 SEHNR and CDR2 FQNEAQ (reference sequence). The V end was cut by 5 bases, the J end by 2 bases, with 21 bases between. The CDR3 region has the DNA TGTGCCAGCAGCCCTTACTTCCACTCGGGGGGGAACTATGGCTACACCTTC. Its protein is CASSPYFHSGGNYGYTF.